Below are 6 T cell receptor beta chains sequenced from a single sample in a study of blood T cells in healthy people across ages. It was with a sample-barcoded 5' primer and a J-beta primer mix that a second PCR of about 6 to 12 cycles was run. MiXCR, run by TCRdb on the 5' RACE reads, gives a single entry per CDR3 protein. Found here are roughly 800,000 distinct CDR3 sequences, about 25% of them singletons; the top ten hold under 10%. This sample also belongs to another study, concerning T cells of mothers and their children.

What was sequenced was blood. The receptor source for this set is a boy aged 5-17 years in good health.

The chain joins TRBV13 to TRBJ1-2, with D possibly being TRBD1 (6 bases). The CDR3 has 14 amino acids. Germline CDR1 reads PRHDT; CDR2 reads FYEKMQ (reference sequence). V dropped 5 bases and J dropped 4 bases, with 14 bases sitting between them. CDR3 amino acids: CASSPQGRGYGYTF. The CDR3 DNA sequence: TGTGCCAGCAGCCCACAGGGACGTGGCTATGGCTACACCTTC.

This chain links TRBV6-4 with TRBJ2-2, with 10 bases that match TRBD2. Germline lookup yields CDR1 MRHNA and CDR2 SNTAGT. The ends lost 4 bases at V and 1 base at J; junction bases unmatched: 0. This CDR3 is built from 15 residues. DNA for the CDR3: TGTGCCAGCAGTGCTAGCGGGGGGAACACCGGGGAGCTGTTTTTT. It specifies CASSASGGNTGELFF.

This clonotype has only a few counts. The rearrangement links TRBV11-2 to TRBJ2-5; D might be TRBD1 or TRBD2, each matching 5 bases. Germline CDR1 is SGHAT and CDR2 is FQNNGV. V was pared by 3 bases and J by 1 base, with 9 bases between. This CDR3 region has 14 residues. The chain's CDR3 is CASSFRGPQETQYF. CDR3 coding DNA: TGTGCCAGCAGCTTTCGGGGCCCCCAAGAGACCCAGTACTTC.

This clonotype was found a few times. An end of the junction differs from the germline gene, which may be a read error. This chain uses TRBV2 with TRBJ2-3, with TRBD2 matching over 10 bases. CDR3 size: 16 residues. Germline V gene lookup returns CDR1 SNHLY and CDR2 FYNNEI. CDR3 sequence: CASSEGLAEGPDTQYF. The CDR3 coding sequence is TGTGCCAGCAGCGAAGGACTAGCGGAGGGACCGGATACGCAGTATTTT.

This rearrangement joins TRBV28 to TRBJ1-5; 7 bases match TRBD1. J lost 6 bases, V lost 6 bases, and 5 bases had no gene match. Germline loops: CDR1 MDHEN, CDR2 SYDVKM. The CDR3 runs to 13 residues. The CDR3 region has the DNA TGTGCCAGCAGGCAGGACAGGTTTCAGCCCCAGCATTTT. It specifies CASRQDRFQPQHF. The whole variable domain, filled in from reference TRBV28 and TRBJ1-5, reads DVKVTQSSRYLVKRTGEKVFLECVQDMDHENMFWYRQDPGLGLRLIYFSYDVKMKEKGDIPEGYSVSREKKERFSLILESASTNQTSMYLCASRQDRFQPQHFGDGTRLSIL.

The rearrangement uses TRBV7-6 and TRBJ2-5; 7 bases line up with TRBD1. Gene TRBJ2-7 matches the end of the DNA better, so the J call may be wrong. The length of the CDR3 is 14 residues. CDR1 is SGHVS, CDR2 FNYEAQ, per germline. The CDR3 region has the DNA TGTGCCAGCAGCCAGGGACAGAAATCCTACGAGCAGTACTTC. It is translated as CASSQGQKSYEQYF.